This T cell receptor beta chain emerged from a study of blood T cell repertoires in COVID-19. Study summary: From the United States, Italy and Spain came samples of acute and convalescent COVID-19. The analysed material was cDNA or gDNA that came from T cells, B-cell-depleted T cells, or PBMCs.

Per the germline V gene, CDR1 is LGHDT and CDR2 is YNNKEL (reference sequence). This CDR3 contains 13 residues. The germline V and J ends were trimmed by 4 bases and 5 bases, with 11 bases remaining between them. Original analysis: Counts of nucleated cells, estimated from reference gene primer amplification, were obtained. Profiling relied on immunoSEQ multiplex PCR, and the TCRdb table lists in-frame clones only, not all of them. That table supplies the V and J calls and clone size; D and trimming were determined from the DNA. The sample holds approximately 250,000 clones, roughly 85% seen once. The sequence came from a middle-aged man with acute or convalescent COVID-19. The specimen was peripheral blood. The chain is built from TRBV3-1 (or the pseudogene TRBV3-2) and TRBJ1-1; no clear D gene. The CDR3 loop is CASSRAGGTEAFF. The CDR3, as DNA: TGTGCCAGCAGCCGTGCGGGCGGTACTGAAGCTTTCTTT.